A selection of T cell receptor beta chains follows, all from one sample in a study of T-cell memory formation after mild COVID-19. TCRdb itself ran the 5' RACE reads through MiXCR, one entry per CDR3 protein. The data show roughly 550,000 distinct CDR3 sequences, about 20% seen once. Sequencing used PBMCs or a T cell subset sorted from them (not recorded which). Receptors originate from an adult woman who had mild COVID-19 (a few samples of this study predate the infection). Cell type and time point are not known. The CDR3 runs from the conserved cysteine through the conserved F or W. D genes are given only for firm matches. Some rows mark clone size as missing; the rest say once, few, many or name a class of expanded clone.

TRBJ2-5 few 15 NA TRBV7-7 TGTGCCAGCAGCTTAAGGACAGCGGGCGCGGAGACCCAGTACTTC CASSLRTAGAETQYF
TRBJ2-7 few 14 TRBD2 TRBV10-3 TGTGCCATCAGTGGGCTAGCGGGGTCCTACGAGCAGTACTTC CAISGLAGSYEQYF
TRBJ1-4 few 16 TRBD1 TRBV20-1 TGCAGTGCTAGAGGGACAGGGGGCGCCGTTAATGAAAAACTGTTTTTT CSARGTGGAVNEKLFF
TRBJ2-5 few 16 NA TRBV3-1 TGTGCCAGCAGCCAAGAGGGGTCGGTCCCTCAAGAGACCCAGTACTTC CASSQEGSVPQETQYF
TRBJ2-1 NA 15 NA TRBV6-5 TGTGCCAGCAGTTACTCGGCGGGTAATTACAATGAGCAGTTCTTC CASSYSAGNYNEQFF
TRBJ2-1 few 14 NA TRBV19 TGTGCCAGTAGTATTCTAGCGAGAGGCAATGAGCAGTTCTTC CASSILARGNEQFF
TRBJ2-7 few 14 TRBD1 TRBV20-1 TGCAGTGCGATTCGGGACAGTCGCTCCTACGAGCAGTACTTC CSAIRDSRSYEQYF
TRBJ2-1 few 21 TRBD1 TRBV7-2 TGTGCCAGCAGCTCTGGGACAGGGGGTCTGGATCACTCCCTCCCTTACAATGAGCAGTTCTTC CASSSGTGGLDHSLPYNEQFF
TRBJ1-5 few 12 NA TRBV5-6 TGTGCCAGCAGCTTGGGACCTCAGCCCCAGCATTTT CASSLGPQPQHF
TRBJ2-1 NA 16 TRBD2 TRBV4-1 TGCGCCAGCAGCCAGAGAGGGGACGGGGGGGCCACTGAGCAGTTCTTC CASSQRGDGGATEQFF
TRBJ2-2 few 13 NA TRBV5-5 TGTGCCAGCACCAACAAGAACACCGGGGAGCTGTTTTTT CASTNKNTGELFF
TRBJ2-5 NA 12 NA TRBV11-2 TGTGCCAGCAGCCCGACGCCCGAGACCCAGTACTTC CASSPTPETQYF
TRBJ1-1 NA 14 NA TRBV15 TGTGCCACCAGCAGCGAATCAGTGAACACTGAAGCTTTCTTT CATSSESVNTEAFF
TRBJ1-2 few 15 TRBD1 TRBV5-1 TGCGCCAGCAGGGGGACAGCACTTCCCACTTATGGCTACACCTTC CASRGTALPTYGYTF
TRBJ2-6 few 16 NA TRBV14 TGTGCCAGCAGTCAAGGGTGGGGCACTGGGGCCAACGTCCTGACTTTC CASSQGWGTGANVLTF
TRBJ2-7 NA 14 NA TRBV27 TGTGCCAGCAGTTTAAGGAGGAGTCGCTACGAGCAGTACTTC CASSLRRSRYEQYF
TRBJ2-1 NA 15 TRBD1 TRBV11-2 TGTGCCAGCAGCTTAGGACAGGGTAAATACAATGAGCAGTTCTTC CASSLGQGKYNEQFF
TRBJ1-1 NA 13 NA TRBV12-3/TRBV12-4 TGTGCCAGCAGCCTAACCGTGGGCCCCGGGGCTTTCTTT CASSLTVGPGAFF
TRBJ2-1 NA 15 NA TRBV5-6 TGTGCCAGCAGCTTGGAATTGGCGGTTTCCAATGAGCAGTTCTTC CASSLELAVSNEQFF
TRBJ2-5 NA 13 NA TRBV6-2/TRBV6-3 TGTGCCAGCAGTTACGGGGCTGAAGAGACCCAGTACTTC CASSYGAEETQYF
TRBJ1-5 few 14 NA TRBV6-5 TGTGCCAGCAGTTACTCGCTCGAAAATCAGCCCCAGCATTTT CASSYSLENQPQHF
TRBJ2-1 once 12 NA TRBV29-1 TGCAGCGCTGGCGGGGCGGGCAATGAGCAGTTCTTC CSAGGAGNEQFF
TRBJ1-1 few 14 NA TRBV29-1 TGCAGCGTTGAAGGCCGACGGATGAACACTGAAGCTTTCTTT CSVEGRRMNTEAFF